This is a list of T cell receptor beta chains from one sample in a study of shared clonotypes between healthy human individuals. Data came from immunoSEQ multiplex PCR; TCRdb stores just in-frame clones and leaves some out. The sample has about 560,000 clones, roughly 79% seen once; the top ten hold about 12%. The sequencing sample was made of PBMCs. The receptors shown here come from a middle-aged woman in good health. Some clones in this sample may be carry-over from other donors' samples. Each CDR3 is given with its conserved first and last residue. D genes are given only for firm matches. The listing skips clone size in some rows; elsewhere it reads once, few, many or a size class.

D gene,V gene,J gene,clone size,CDR3 protein,CDR3 DNA
TRBD1,TRBV2,TRBJ1-2,-,CASRDRGPYGYTF,TGTGCCAGCAGAGATAGGGGGCCTTATGGCTACACCTTC
-,TRBV11-2,TRBJ2-2,few,CASSKGPGAGELFF,TGTGCCAGCAGTAAGGGTCCGGGAGCCGGGGAGCTGTTTTTT
-,TRBV30,TRBJ2-7,-,CAAIQGIRSYEQYF,TGTGCCGCTATTCAGGGCATTCGCTCCTACGAGCAGTACTTC
TRBD2,TRBV7-2,TRBJ2-7,-,CASSFTSGQLYEQYF,TGTGCCAGCAGCTTTACTAGCGGGCAGCTCTACGAGCAGTACTTC
TRBD2,TRBV5-1,TRBJ2-1,-,CASSFQAGAGYNEQFF,TGCGCCAGCAGCTTTCAAGCGGGAGCGGGTTACAATGAGCAGTTCTTC
TRBD2,TRBV9,TRBJ2-2,-,CASSPNLAGIDTGELFF,TGTGCCAGCAGCCCAAACCTAGCGGGAATCGACACCGGGGAGCTGTTCTTT
-,TRBV30,TRBJ1-1,-,CAWSLGLRNTEAFF,TGTGCCTGGAGTTTGGGACTTCGGAACACTGAAGCTTTCTTT
-,TRBV4-2,TRBJ2-5,-,CASSQAAASGGGETQYF,TGTGCCAGCAGCCAAGCTGCGGCTAGCGGAGGGGGAGAGACCCAGTACTTC
TRBD1,TRBV7-3,TRBJ2-3,-,CASSFRRTGGMDTQYF,TGTGCCAGCAGCTTTCGAAGGACAGGGGGCATGGATACGCAGTATTTT
-,TRBV28,TRBJ2-3,-,CASSLGGGTDTQYF,TGTGCCAGCAGTTTGGGCGGGGGCACAGATACGCAGTATTTT
-,TRBV29-1,TRBJ1-3,-,CSAAPQGSGNTIYF,TGCAGCGCCGCGCCCCAGGGTTCTGGAAACACCATATATTTT
TRBD2,TRBV5-1,TRBJ2-5,-,CASRAELATQETQYF,TGCGCCAGCAGGGCAGAACTAGCGACCCAAGAGACCCAGTACTTC
-,TRBV7-3,TRBJ2-2,-,CASSPIGLTGELFF,TGTGCCAGCAGCCCAATTGGGTTAACCGGGGAGCTGTTTTTT
-,TRBV7-2,TRBJ2-7,-,CASSLAGGVEQYF,TGTGCCAGCAGCTTAGCAGGGGGAGTTGAGCAGTACTTC
TRBD2,TRBV6-1,TRBJ2-7,-,CASLGSGRLPYEQYF,TGTGCCAGCCTAGGGAGCGGGAGGTTACCCTACGAGCAGTACTTC
TRBD2,TRBV6-6,TRBJ2-1,once,CASHAGGAPYNEQFF,TGTGCCAGCCACGCGGGGGGCGCCCCCTACAATGAGCAGTTCTTC
-,TRBV5-1,TRBJ1-1,few,CASSLGWGTEAFF,TGCGCCAGCAGCCTCGGTTGGGGAACTGAAGCTTTCTTT
TRBD2,TRBV28,TRBJ2-5,-,CASSLYRGGETQYF,TGTGCCAGCAGTTTATATCGGGGGGGAGAGACCCAGTACTTC
-,TRBV7-3,TRBJ2-2,-,CASSLASMGTGELFF,TGTGCCAGCAGCTTAGCGAGTATGGGCACCGGGGAGCTGTTTTTT
-,TRBV15,TRBJ2-7,few,CATSRGRALDEQYF,TGTGCCACCAGCAGAGGCAGGGCCCTGGACGAGCAGTACTTC
-,TRBV10-3,TRBJ2-5,-,CAISTGGETQYF,TGTGCCATCAGCACAGGCGGAGAGACCCAGTACTTC
TRBD2,TRBV7-2,TRBJ2-5,few,CASSFSGTQEARYF,TGTGCCAGCAGCTTCAGCGGGACTCAAGAGGCCCGGTACTTC
-,TRBV7-8,TRBJ2-7,few,CASSFIPSYEQYF,TGTGCCAGCAGCTTTATCCCCTCCTACGAGCAGTACTTC
-,TRBV28,TRBJ1-1,-,CASSSGTTEAFF,TGTGCCAGCAGTTCGGGGACCACTGAAGCTTTCTTT
-,TRBV5-3,TRBJ2-1,few,CASGRDQFYNEQFF,TGTGCCAGCGGCCGGGACCAATTTTACAATGAGCAGTTCTTC
TRBD2,TRBV9,TRBJ2-1,-,CASSVVAGVRNEQFF,TGTGCCAGCAGCGTAGTAGCGGGAGTCAGAAATGAGCAGTTCTTC
TRBD2,TRBV4-1,TRBJ2-2,few,CASSHFGLAVIASGELFF,TGCGCCAGCAGCCATTTCGGGCTAGCGGTCATAGCTTCCGGGGAGCTGTTTTTT
-,TRBV2,TRBJ2-3,-,CASSALQATDTQYF,TGTGCCAGCAGTGCGCTCCAGGCCACAGATACGCAGTATTTT
TRBD1,TRBV10-1,TRBJ2-3,-,CASSEPGQGPDTQYF,TGCGCCAGCAGTGAGCCGGGACAGGGGCCAGATACGCAGTATTTT
-,TRBV29-1,TRBJ2-1,-,CSVDRTTSYNEQFF,TGCAGCGTCGACCGGACTACCTCCTACAATGAGCAGTTCTTC
-,TRBV5-6,TRBJ2-5,-,CASSLYGIWGLETQYF,TGTGCCAGCAGCTTATACGGCATTTGGGGGTTAGAGACCCAGTACTTC
-,TRBV19,TRBJ2-1,-,CASSQGGGPEQFF,TGTGCCAGTAGCCAAGGGGGGGGACCTGAGCAGTTCTTC
-,TRBV29-1,TRBJ2-7,-,CSVGQGRKYEQYF,TGCAGCGTTGGTCAAGGGAGAAAGTACGAGCAGTACTTC
TRBD1,TRBV7-2,TRBJ2-7,many,CASSAQTGVTREQYF,TGTGCCAGCAGCGCACAGACAGGGGTAACGAGGGAGCAGTACTTC
-,TRBV14,TRBJ1-4,-,CASSQDWGQAEKLFF,TGTGCCAGCAGCCAAGATTGGGGACAAGCTGAAAAACTGTTTTTT
TRBD2,TRBV6-6,TRBJ2-3,-,CASRRLAGTDTQYF,TGTGCCAGCCGGCGGCTAGCGGGGACAGATACGCAGTATTTT
-,TRBV28,TRBJ1-2,-,CASSMTGHRFYGYTF,TGTGCCAGCAGCATGACGGGACACCGATTCTATGGCTACACCTTC
TRBD1,TRBV15,TRBJ1-4,-,CATSIDRGGEKLFF,TGTGCCACCAGCATCGACAGGGGCGGTGAAAAACTGTTTTTT
-,TRBV5-5,TRBJ1-2,-,CASSYIGAGFSGYTF,TGTGCCAGCAGCTATATAGGGGCAGGGTTTTCTGGCTACACCTTC
-,TRBV5-1,TRBJ1-2,-,CASSDNYGYTF,TGCGCCAGCAGCGACAACTATGGCTACACCTTC
TRBD1,TRBV6-5,TRBJ2-1,-,CASSYLRGEQFF,TGTGCCAGCAGTTACCTCAGGGGGGAGCAGTTCTTC
-,TRBV7-8,TRBJ1-1,-,CASSYTGRTEAFF,TGTGCCAGCAGCTACACGGGGCGCACTGAAGCTTTCTTT
TRBD2,TRBV9,TRBJ2-5,-,CASTRIGLAGETQYF,TGTGCCAGCACGCGAATTGGGCTAGCGGGAGAGACCCAGTACTTC
TRBD2,TRBV25-1,TRBJ2-7,-,CASSDPSGSIYEQYF,TGTGCCAGCAGTGATCCTAGCGGGAGTATATACGAGCAGTACTTC
-,TRBV5-1,TRBJ2-7,-,CASRGSYEQYF,TGCGCCAGCAGAGGCTCCTACGAGCAGTACTTC
TRBD2,TRBV4-3,TRBJ2-5,-,CASSQGFASGRETQYF,TGCGCCAGCAGCCAAGGTTTCGCTAGCGGTAGGGAGACCCAGTACTTC